The present T cell receptor beta chain was sequenced within a study of vaccination and CD4 T cells after COVID-19. About the study: Convalescent patients were SARS-CoV-2 positive by nasal swab PCR; several mild, one severe.

Study-level findings and limits: The appearance of a median approximately 90% of reactive clones in convalescent patients occurred only post-vaccination.

Trimming stripped 1 base from V and 6 bases from J, with 9 bases between. The germline V gene encodes CDR1 SGHTA and CDR2 FQGNSA. CDR3 length: 13 amino acids. Treatment of the sample: approximately 11-day PBMC culture with coronavirus spike peptide pools or control peptides (ViraFEST assay). Once obtained from cultured CD4+ T cells, the DNA was sequenced using the Oncomine TCR Beta short-read assay. From CD4+ T cells that had been cultured, genomic DNA was extracted. TCRdb reprocessed the PCR reads via MiXCR and lists one record per CDR3 protein. The sample shows 11,000 to 15,000 distinct CDR3 sequences, 55% to 65% of them seen only once. Concerning this clonotype: Its antigen is currently unknown.

This rearrangement joins TRBV7-2 to TRBJ2-5; D not certain. The receptor's source is a human donor who had recovered from COVID-19. The sample was CD4+ T cells from blood, cultured in vitro. The CDR3 loop reads CASSLESRQTQYF. The CDR3 coding sequence is TGTGCCAGCAGCTTAGAGTCGCGGCAGACCCAGTACTTC.